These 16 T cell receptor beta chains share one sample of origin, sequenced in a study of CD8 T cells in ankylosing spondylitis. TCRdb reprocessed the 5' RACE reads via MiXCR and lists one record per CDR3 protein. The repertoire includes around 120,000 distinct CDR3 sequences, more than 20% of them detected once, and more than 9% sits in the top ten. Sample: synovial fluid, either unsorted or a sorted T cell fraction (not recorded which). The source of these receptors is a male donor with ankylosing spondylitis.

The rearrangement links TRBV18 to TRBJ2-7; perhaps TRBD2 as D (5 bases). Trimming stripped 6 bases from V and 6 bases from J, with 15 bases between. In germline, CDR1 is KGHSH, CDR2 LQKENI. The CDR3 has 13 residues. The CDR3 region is CASSERPKAEQYV. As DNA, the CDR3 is TGTGCCAGCTCCGAGCGGCCCAAGGCCGAGCAGTACGTC.

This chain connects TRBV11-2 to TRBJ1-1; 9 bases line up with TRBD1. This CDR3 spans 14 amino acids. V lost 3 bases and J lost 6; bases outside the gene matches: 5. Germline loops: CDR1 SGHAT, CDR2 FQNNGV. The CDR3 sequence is CASSFEQGASEAFF. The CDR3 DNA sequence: TGTGCCAGCAGCTTTGAACAGGGGGCTTCTGAAGCTTTCTTT.

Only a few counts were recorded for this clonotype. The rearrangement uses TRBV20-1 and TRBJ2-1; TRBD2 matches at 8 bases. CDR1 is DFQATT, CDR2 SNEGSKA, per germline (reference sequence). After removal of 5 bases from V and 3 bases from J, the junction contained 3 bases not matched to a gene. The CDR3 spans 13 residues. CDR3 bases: TGCAGTGCTCTGGCGGGAGGCTACAATGAGCAGTTCTTC. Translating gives CSALAGGYNEQFF.

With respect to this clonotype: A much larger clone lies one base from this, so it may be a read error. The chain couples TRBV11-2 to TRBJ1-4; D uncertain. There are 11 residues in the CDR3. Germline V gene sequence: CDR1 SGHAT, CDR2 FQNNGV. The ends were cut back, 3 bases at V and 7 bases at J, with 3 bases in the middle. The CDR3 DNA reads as TGTGCCAGCAGCTTTGGTGAAAAACTGTTTTTT. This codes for CASSFGEKLFF.

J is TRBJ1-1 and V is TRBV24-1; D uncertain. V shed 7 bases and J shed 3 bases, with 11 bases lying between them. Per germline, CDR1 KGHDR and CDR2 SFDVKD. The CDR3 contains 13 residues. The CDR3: CATRDEWDTEAFF. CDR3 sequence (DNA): TGTGCCACCAGAGATGAGTGGGACACTGAAGCTTTCTTT.

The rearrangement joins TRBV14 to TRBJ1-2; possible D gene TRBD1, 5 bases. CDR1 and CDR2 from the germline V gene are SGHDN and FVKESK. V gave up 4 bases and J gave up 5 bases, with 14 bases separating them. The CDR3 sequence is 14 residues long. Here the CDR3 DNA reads TGTGCCAGCAGCCCCGGGACGGATCTTTATGGCTACACCTTC. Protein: CASSPGTDLYGYTF.

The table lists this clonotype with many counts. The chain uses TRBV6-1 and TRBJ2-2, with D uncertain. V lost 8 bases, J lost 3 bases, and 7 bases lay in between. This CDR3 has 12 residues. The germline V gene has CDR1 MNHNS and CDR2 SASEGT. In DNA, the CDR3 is TGTGCCAGCGGATCATACACCGGGGAGCTGTTTTTT. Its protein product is CASGSYTGELFF.

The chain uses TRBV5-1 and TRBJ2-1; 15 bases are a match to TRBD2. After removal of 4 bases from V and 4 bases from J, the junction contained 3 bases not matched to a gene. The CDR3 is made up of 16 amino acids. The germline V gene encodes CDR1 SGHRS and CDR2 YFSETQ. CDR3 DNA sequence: TGCGCCAGCAGCACGGGACTAGCGGGAGGTTACAATGAGCAGTTCTTC. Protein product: CASSTGLAGGYNEQFF.

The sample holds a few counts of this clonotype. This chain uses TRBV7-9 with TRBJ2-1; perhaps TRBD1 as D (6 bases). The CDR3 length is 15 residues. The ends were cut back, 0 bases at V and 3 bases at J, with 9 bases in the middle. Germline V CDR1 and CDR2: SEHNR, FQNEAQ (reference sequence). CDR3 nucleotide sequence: TGTGCCAGCAGCTTAGCCGGGACACGCTACAATGAGCAGTTCTTC. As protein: CASSLAGTRYNEQFF.

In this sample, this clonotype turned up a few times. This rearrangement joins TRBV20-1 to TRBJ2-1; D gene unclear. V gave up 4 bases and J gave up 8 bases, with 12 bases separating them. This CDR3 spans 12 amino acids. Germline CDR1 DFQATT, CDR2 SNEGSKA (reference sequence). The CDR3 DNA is TGCAGTGCTAACGACGGCTGGGATGAGCAGTTCTTC. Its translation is CSANDGWDEQFF.

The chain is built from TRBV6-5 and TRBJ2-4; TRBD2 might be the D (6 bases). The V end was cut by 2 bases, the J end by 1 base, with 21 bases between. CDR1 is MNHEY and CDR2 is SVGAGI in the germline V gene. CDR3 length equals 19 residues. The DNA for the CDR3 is TGTGCCAGCAGTTACGGCCCTTTCGGGCGGGAAACGGCCAAAAACATTCAGTACTTC. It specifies CASSYGPFGRETAKNIQYF.

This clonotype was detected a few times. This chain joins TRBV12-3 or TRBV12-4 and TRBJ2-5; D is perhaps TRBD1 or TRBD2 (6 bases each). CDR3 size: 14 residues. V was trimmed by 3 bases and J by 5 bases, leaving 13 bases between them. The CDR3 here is CASSLSGAGETQYF. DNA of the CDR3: TGTGCCAGCAGTTTGTCAGGGGCGGGGGAGACCCAGTACTTC.

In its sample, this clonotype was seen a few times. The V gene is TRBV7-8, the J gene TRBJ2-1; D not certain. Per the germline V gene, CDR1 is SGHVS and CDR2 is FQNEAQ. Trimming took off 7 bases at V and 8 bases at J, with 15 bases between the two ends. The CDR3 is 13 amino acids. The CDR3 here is CASIGATSYEQFF. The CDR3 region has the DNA TGTGCCAGCATTGGCGCGACTTCCTATGAGCAGTTCTTC.

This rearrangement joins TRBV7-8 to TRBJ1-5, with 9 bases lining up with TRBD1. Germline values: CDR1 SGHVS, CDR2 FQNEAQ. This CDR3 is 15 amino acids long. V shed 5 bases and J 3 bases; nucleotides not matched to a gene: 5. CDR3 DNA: TGTGCCAGCAGCAGGGACAGGGTGAACAATCAGCCCCAGCATTTT. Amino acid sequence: CASSRDRVNNQPQHF. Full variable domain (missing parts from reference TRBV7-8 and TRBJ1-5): GAGVSQSPRYKVAKRGQDVALRCDPISGHVSLFWYQQALGQGPEFLTYFQNEAQLDKSGLPSDRFFAERPEGSVSTLKIQRTQQEDSAVYLCASSRDRVNNQPQHFGDGTRLSIL.

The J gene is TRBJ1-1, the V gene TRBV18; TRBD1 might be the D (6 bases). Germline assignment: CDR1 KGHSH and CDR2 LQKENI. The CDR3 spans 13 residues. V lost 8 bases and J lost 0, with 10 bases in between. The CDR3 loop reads CASRTDMNTEAFF. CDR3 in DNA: TGTGCCAGCCGGACAGACATGAACACTGAAGCTTTCTTT.

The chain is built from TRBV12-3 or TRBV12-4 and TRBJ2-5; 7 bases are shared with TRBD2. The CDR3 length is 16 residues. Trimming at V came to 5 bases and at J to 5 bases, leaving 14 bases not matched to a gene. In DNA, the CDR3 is TGTGCCAGCAGTCCCTCAGGAAGGACCGGGGGGGAGACCCAGTACTTC. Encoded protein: CASSPSGRTGGETQYF.